The rows below give T cell receptor beta chains drawn from one sample of a study of T cells after yellow fever vaccination. TCRdb passed the 5' RACE reads through MiXCR, listing each CDR3 protein once. The data hold about 170,000 distinct CDR3 sequences, with 11% observed a single time. This specimen was CD8+ T cells sorted from PBMCs, taken 15 days after the yellow fever booster vaccination. The receptors shown here come from a man aged 18-30 years who received the YFV17D yellow fever vaccine. Both conserved end residues are part of each CDR3. The order of the fields is D gene, V gene, J gene, clone size, CDR3 DNA, CDR3 protein. D genes are given only for firm matches. Expanded clones are given a class, and other clones once, few, many or no size at all.

>TRBD1|TRBV9|TRBJ2-7|few
TGTGCCAGCAGCACAGGACAGGGGGGCTCCTACGAGCAGTACTTC
CASSTGQGGSYEQYF
>.|TRBV4-3|TRBJ2-3|few
TGCGCCAGCAGCCAGGGGGGAGGTAGAGATACGCAGTATTTT
CASSQGGGRDTQYF
>TRBD1|TRBV4-3|TRBJ1-2|few
TGCGCCAGCAGCCAAGATATAGGGGGCGGCTATGGCTACACCTTC
CASSQDIGGGYGYTF
>TRBD2|TRBV7-6|TRBJ2-5|many
TGTGCCAGCAGCTGGAAACCCTCGGGGGGGCGCCAAGAGACCCAGTACTTC
CASSWKPSGGRQETQYF
>.|TRBV5-5|TRBJ2-5|few
TGTGCCAGCAGCTACCCCCGGGGGGCGGGTGAAGAGACCCAGTACTTC
CASSYPRGAGEETQYF
>.|TRBV7-6|TRBJ2-7|.
TGTGCCAGCAGCTCTTTCCCAGGGTCCTACGAGCAGTACTTC
CASSSFPGSYEQYF
>.|TRBV4-3|TRBJ1-1|.
TGCGCCAGCAGCCAAGTAAGACGCGGGACTGAAGCTTTCTTT
CASSQVRRGTEAFF
>.|TRBV7-2|TRBJ2-4|.
TGTGCCAGCAGCGGTTGGCGGGGCGAAAACATTCAGTACTTC
CASSGWRGENIQYF
>.|TRBV20-1|TRBJ2-1|few
TGCAGTGCCCCGCCCGCATCTAGCTCCTACAATGAGCAGTTCTTC
CSAPPASSSYNEQFF
>.|TRBV12-3/TRBV12-4|TRBJ2-7|many
TGTGCCAGCAGCCGGACAGCTTCCTCCTGGGGGCAGTACTTC
CASSRTASSWGQYF
>.|TRBV2|TRBJ1-4|.
TGTGCCAGCAGTGCGGGGGCATTGCAGGTTTATAATGAAAAACTGTTTTTT
CASSAGALQVYNEKLFF
>.|TRBV6-2/TRBV6-3|TRBJ2-5|few
TGTGCCAGCAGCCAGCGACAGATCCAAGAGACCCAGTACTTC
CASSQRQIQETQYF
>.|TRBV14|TRBJ1-2|.
TGTGCCAGCAGCCGAAGTGGAACAGGCCACTATGGCTACACCTTC
CASSRSGTGHYGYTF
>.|TRBV4-1|TRBJ2-3|few
TGCGCCAGCAGCCAGCTCCCCGGGGGAGGGGGACTACCACGCACAGATACGCAGTATTTT
CASSQLPGGGGLPRTDTQYF
>TRBD1|TRBV3-1|TRBJ2-1|few
TGTGCCAGCAGAGAGACAGGGACGGATGAGCAGTTCTTC
CASRETGTDEQFF
>.|TRBV29-1|TRBJ1-1|few
TGCAGCGTTGAAGGTACCCCGATCCGGGTTTTTCTCACTGAAGCTTTCTTT
CSVEGTPIRVFLTEAFF
>.|TRBV20-1|TRBJ1-6|few
TGCAGTGCTAGAGATGCTGACCAAGGGGGAGAAGGGTCACCCCTCCACTTT
CSARDADQGGEGSPLHF
>.|TRBV7-8|TRBJ2-3|few
TGTGCCAGCAACGGGGAAAACACAGATACGCAGTATTTT
CASNGENTDTQYF
>.|TRBV6-2/TRBV6-3|TRBJ2-1|.
TGTGCCAGCAGTTACTCCCCGGAGGGATATGAGCAGTTCTTC
CASSYSPEGYEQFF
>.|TRBV28|TRBJ1-6|few
TGTGCCAGCAGAAAGGAACAGGATAATTCACCCCTCCACTTT
CASRKEQDNSPLHF
>.|TRBV5-1|TRBJ2-1|few
TGCGCCAGCAGCTTAGGTTCCGGGACCCTATACAATGAGCAGTTCTTC
CASSLGSGTLYNEQFF
>.|TRBV14|TRBJ2-3|.
TGTGCCAGCAGCCGCACCCGGGACGCTAGCACAGATACGCAGTATTTT
CASSRTRDASTDTQYF
>TRBD1|TRBV5-6|TRBJ1-5|many
TGTGCCAGCAGCATGGGACAGATTAGCAATCAGCCCCAGCATTTT
CASSMGQISNQPQHF
>TRBD2|TRBV29-1|TRBJ2-6|.
TGCAGCGTTGCGCCGGGACTAGCGGGGGGGCCGTCAGGGGCCAACGTCCTGACTTTC
CSVAPGLAGGPSGANVLTF
>.|TRBV7-9|TRBJ2-5|few
TGTGCCAGCAGCTCCGCACAGTACCAAGAGACCCAGTACTTC
CASSSAQYQETQYF
>TRBD1|TRBV29-1|TRBJ2-5|many
TGCAGCGTGGGGGGACAGGGGAGCGAAGAGACCCAGTACTTC
CSVGGQGSEETQYF
>TRBD1|TRBV6-1|TRBJ1-6|.
TGTGCCAGCAGTGTGGACAGGGGTCAAGGGAACTCACCCCTCCACTTT
CASSVDRGQGNSPLHF
>TRBD2|TRBV12-3/TRBV12-4|TRBJ2-7|many
TGTGCCAGCAGTTCGGATCGGGCTAGCGGGGTCTACGAGCAGTACTTC
CASSSDRASGVYEQYF
>.|TRBV11-2|TRBJ2-3|few
TGTGCCAGCAGCTTAGGACGGTTCCCACAGCAGTATTTT
CASSLGRFPQQYF
>.|TRBV5-6|TRBJ1-5|once
TGTGCCAGCAGCTTGGGGGGAGTCCAGCCCCAGCATTTT
CASSLGGVQPQHF
>.|TRBV10-3|TRBJ2-7|many
TGTGCCATCAGTGAGTTAAATTTTGAGTGGGGAACCTACGAGCAGTACTTC
CAISELNFEWGTYEQYF
>TRBD1|TRBV6-1|TRBJ1-4|few
TGTGCCAGCAGCAACAGGGGCTTTAATGAAAAACTGTTTTTT
CASSNRGFNEKLFF
>TRBD1|TRBV13|TRBJ1-2|.
TGTGCCAGCAGCTCGCCGGGACAGGGTCACTATGGCTACACCTTC
CASSSPGQGHYGYTF
>.|TRBV24-1|TRBJ1-2|.
TGTGCCACCAGTGATTTGAGGGGATCTGACTATGGCTACACCTTC
CATSDLRGSDYGYTF
>.|TRBV6-2/TRBV6-3|TRBJ1-5|many
TGTGCCAGCAGTCTCAACGGAGTGTATCAGCCCCAGCATTTT
CASSLNGVYQPQHF
>.|TRBV6-4|TRBJ2-1|.
TGTGCCAGCAGTGACACGGGGAGCTCCTACAATGAGCAGTTCTTC
CASSDTGSSYNEQFF
>.|TRBV20-1|TRBJ2-1|.
TGCAGTGCTAGCCTAAACACGGGACCAGACTACAATGAGCAGTTCTTC
CSASLNTGPDYNEQFF
>.|TRBV10-3|TRBJ1-4|many
TGTGCCATCAGTGAAGGGGGAAATGAAAAACTGTTTTTT
CAISEGGNEKLFF
>.|TRBV6-5|TRBJ1-5|few
TGTGCCAGCAGCATCAGAGTAGATCAGCCCCAGCATTTT
CASSIRVDQPQHF
>TRBD2|TRBV4-1|TRBJ2-7|few
TGCGCCAGCAGCCCGGGAGCGGGGAAGGGCTCCTACGAGCAGTACTTC
CASSPGAGKGSYEQYF
>TRBD2|TRBV12-3/TRBV12-4|TRBJ2-5|.
TGTGCCAGCAGTTTAACGGGGGGGTTGTCGGAGACCCAGTACTTC
CASSLTGGLSETQYF
>TRBD1|TRBV4-1|TRBJ2-1|many
TGCGCCAGCAGCCAAGACTCGGGACAGGGGGTCTACAATGAGCAGTTCTTC
CASSQDSGQGVYNEQFF
>TRBD1|TRBV5-1|TRBJ1-1|.
TGCGCCAGCAGCCCCCCGACAGGGGAGGCCACTGAAGCTTTCTTT
CASSPPTGEATEAFF
>TRBD1|TRBV12-3/TRBV12-4|TRBJ2-2|.
TGTGCCAGCAGTTACACCGGGACAGGGGGCACCGGGGAGCTGTTTTTT
CASSYTGTGGTGELFF
>TRBD2|TRBV5-4|TRBJ2-3|.
TGTGCCAGCAGCCACGGACTAGACCCCCCGGATACGCAGTATTTT
CASSHGLDPPDTQYF
>TRBD1|TRBV18|TRBJ1-4|many
TGTGCCAGCTCTCTTACCGGGACAGGGATTTATGTCTCAACTAATGAAAAACTGTTTTTT
CASSLTGTGIYVSTNEKLFF
>TRBD1|TRBV6-5|TRBJ2-1|few
TGTGCCAGCAGCGGACAGGGAGTTCATGAGCAGTTCTTC
CASSGQGVHEQFF
>.|TRBV15|TRBJ2-7|.
TGTGCCACCAGCAGAGATAGGCAAACCATGGCGGCCGAGCAGTACTTC
CATSRDRQTMAAEQYF
>.|TRBV7-9|TRBJ1-2|few
TGTGCCAGCAGCTGGTCCTTTGGCTACACCTTC
CASSWSFGYTF
>TRBD2|TRBV20-1|TRBJ2-3|few
TGCAGTGCTAGGTTACTAGCGGCGCAGTATTTT
CSARLLAAQYF
>TRBD2|TRBV30|TRBJ2-1|.
TGTGCCTGGAGTCGGACTAGCCCGAGCTCCTACAATGAGCAGTTCTTC
CAWSRTSPSSYNEQFF
>.|TRBV11-2|TRBJ1-2|few
TGTGCCAGCAGCTTAGGTGGGGTCGGAGGCTACACCTTC
CASSLGGVGGYTF
>.|TRBV20-1|TRBJ2-7|many
TGCAGTGCTGTACCTAGTGCCTACGAGCAGTACTTC
CSAVPSAYEQYF
>TRBD1|TRBV4-3|TRBJ2-7|few
TGCGCCAGCAGCCAGGAGGGGACAGGCCCCTACGAGCAGTACTTC
CASSQEGTGPYEQYF
>.|TRBV4-3|TRBJ2-7|.
TGCGCCAGCAGCCAAGATCGGGGTCGCTACGAGCAGTACTTC
CASSQDRGRYEQYF
>.|TRBV12-3/TRBV12-4|TRBJ1-2|.
TGTGCCAGCAGTTTTCGGGTCCTAGATCGCTACACCTTC
CASSFRVLDRYTF
>.|TRBV7-9|TRBJ2-3|few
TGTGCCAGCAGCTTAAGACAGGCTGCAGATACGCAGTATTTT
CASSLRQAADTQYF
>.|TRBV4-1|TRBJ2-1|few
TGCGCCAGCAGCCAAGCCGGACTAATCTACAATGAGCAGTTCTTC
CASSQAGLIYNEQFF
>TRBD1|TRBV19|TRBJ1-5|few
TGTGCCAGTAGTATCGGGACAGGTTCATACAATCAGCCCCAGCATTTT
CASSIGTGSYNQPQHF
>TRBD1|TRBV4-3|TRBJ2-7|few
TGCGCCAGCAGCCAAGACAGGGGGATAACCTACGAGCAGTACTTC
CASSQDRGITYEQYF